Listed below are T cell receptor beta chains from one sample, sequenced in a study of shared clonotypes between healthy human individuals. Libraries were prepared by immunoSEQ multiplex PCR; TCRdb keeps only in-frame clonotypes and omits some of them. Here the sample spans 1.4 million to 1.5 million clones, 96% being singletons. Sequenced: naive CD4+ T cells sorted from blood. All receptors come from a man aged 25-45 years in good health. Both conserved end residues are part of each CDR3. A D gene is named only where the DNA matches it firmly. Expanded clones are given a class, and other clones once, few, many or no size at all.

CDR3: CASSPLAGGIYEQYF
DNA: TGTGCCAGCAGCCCACTCGCCGGGGGAATATACGAGCAGTACTTC
D: -
V: TRBV7-9
size: -
J: TRBJ2-7

CDR3: CASHGGRTGNTIYF
DNA: TGTGCCAGCCACGGGGGTCGGACTGGAAACACCATATATTTT
D: -
V: TRBV6-5
size: -
J: TRBJ1-3

CDR3: CALAGGSTDTQYF
DNA: TGTGCCCTAGCGGGAGGGAGCACAGATACGCAGTATTTT
D: TRBD2
V: TRBV30
size: once
J: TRBJ2-3

CDR3: CASSLAGTGSNEKLFF
DNA: TGTGCCAGCAGCTTGGCCGGGACAGGGTCTAATGAAAAACTGTTTTTT
D: TRBD1
V: TRBV5-4
size: -
J: TRBJ1-4

CDR3: CASRSSGRYEQYF
DNA: TGTGCCAGCAGATCTAGCGGGAGATACGAGCAGTACTTC
D: TRBD2
V: TRBV28
size: -
J: TRBJ2-7

CDR3: CASSQAQGKETQYF
DNA: TGTGCCAGCAGCCAAGCTCAGGGGAAAGAGACCCAGTACTTC
D: -
V: TRBV4-2
size: -
J: TRBJ2-5

CDR3: CASSLLANRAESNQPQHF
DNA: TGTGCCAGCAGTTTATTGGCCAATAGGGCGGAAAGCAATCAGCCCCAGCATTTT
D: -
V: TRBV28
size: -
J: TRBJ1-5

CDR3: CASSQGQAFSYEQYF
DNA: TGTGCCAGCAGTCAAGGACAGGCCTTCTCCTACGAGCAGTACTTC
D: TRBD1
V: TRBV28
size: -
J: TRBJ2-7

CDR3: CASSLAIRDQETQYF
DNA: TGTGCCAGCAGCTTAGCCATCAGAGATCAAGAGACCCAGTACTTC
D: -
V: TRBV7-9
size: -
J: TRBJ2-5

CDR3: CASSPAAGASAESYEQYF
DNA: TGTGCCAGCAGCCCCGCGGCGGGAGCCTCAGCAGAATCCTACGAGCAGTACTTC
D: TRBD2
V: TRBV11-2
size: -
J: TRBJ2-7

CDR3: CASSGEGRVGYTF
DNA: TGTGCCAGCAGTGGTGAGGGGAGGGTTGGCTACACCTTC
D: -
V: TRBV28
size: -
J: TRBJ1-2

CDR3: CASSSGVWDQETQYF
DNA: TGTGCTAGCAGCTCAGGGGTTTGGGACCAAGAGACCCAGTACTTC
D: -
V: TRBV7-7
size: -
J: TRBJ2-5

CDR3: CASSSKGGGHHYNEQFF
DNA: TGTGCCAGCAGCTCTAAGGGGGGGGGACACCACTACAATGAGCAGTTCTTC
D: -
V: TRBV5-4
size: once
J: TRBJ2-1

CDR3: CASSQDKGTGFLTGELFF
DNA: TGCGCCAGCAGCCAGGATAAAGGGACAGGGTTTTTGACCGGGGAGCTGTTTTTT
D: TRBD1
V: TRBV4-1
size: -
J: TRBJ2-2

CDR3: CASSQTSSANTGELFF
DNA: TGTGCCAGCTCACAGACCTCTAGCGCCAACACCGGGGAGCTGTTTTTT
D: -
V: TRBV18
size: -
J: TRBJ2-2

CDR3: CASSGRRYGYTF
DNA: TGTGCCAGCAGTGGGAGGAGATATGGCTACACCTTC
D: -
V: TRBV2
size: -
J: TRBJ1-2

CDR3: CASSTTGINTGELFF
DNA: TGTGCCAGCAGTACCACAGGGATAAACACCGGGGAGCTGTTTTTT
D: -
V: TRBV28
size: -
J: TRBJ2-2

CDR3: CASSLGQGLNTEAFF
DNA: TGTGCCAGCAGCTTGGGACAGGGTTTGAACACTGAAGCTTTCTTT
D: TRBD1
V: TRBV7-6
size: -
J: TRBJ1-1

CDR3: CASSPRTSAYNEQFF
DNA: TGTGCCAGCAGCCCCCGGACATCCGCCTACAATGAGCAGTTCTTC
D: -
V: TRBV7-9
size: -
J: TRBJ2-1

CDR3: CASSLNPTGGVNQPQHF
DNA: TGCGCCAGCAGCTTAAACCCGACAGGGGGCGTGAATCAGCCCCAGCATTTT
D: TRBD1
V: TRBV5-1
size: once
J: TRBJ1-5

CDR3: CASSLEVSTEAFF
DNA: TGTGCCAGCAGCTTAGAGGTTAGCACTGAAGCTTTCTTT
D: -
V: TRBV7-9
size: -
J: TRBJ1-1

CDR3: CASSSRGRDSQFF
DNA: TGTGCCAGCAGTTCCCGGGGGCGGGACTCACAGTTCTTC
D: -
V: TRBV5-4
size: -
J: TRBJ2-1

CDR3: CASSLALGTGGNYGYTF
DNA: TGTGCCAGCAGCTTAGCGCTCGGGACAGGCGGAAACTATGGCTACACCTTC
D: TRBD1
V: TRBV7-7
size: -
J: TRBJ1-2

CDR3: CASSQEGGNTIYF
DNA: TGCGCCAGCAGCCAAGAGGGTGGAAACACCATATATTTT
D: -
V: TRBV4-3
size: -
J: TRBJ1-3

CDR3: CASSSPGSEQYF
DNA: TGTGCCAGCTCATCCCCCGGTTCGGAGCAGTACTTC
D: -
V: TRBV18
size: -
J: TRBJ2-7

CDR3: CASSPPTGLDLGYTF
DNA: TGTGCCAGCTCACCACCGACAGGGCTCGACCTTGGCTACACCTTC
D: TRBD1
V: TRBV18
size: -
J: TRBJ1-2

CDR3: CSVVSTSGREQYF
DNA: TGCAGCGTTGTATCAACTAGCGGGCGGGAGCAGTACTTC
D: TRBD2
V: TRBV29-1
size: -
J: TRBJ2-7

CDR3: CASSQMLSGEGNEQYF
DNA: TGTGCCAGCAGCCAGATGCTGTCCGGGGAAGGTAACGAGCAGTACTTC
D: -
V: TRBV14
size: -
J: TRBJ2-7

CDR3: CASTNDGNQPQHF
DNA: TGTGCCAGCACGAACGACGGTAATCAGCCCCAGCATTTT
D: -
V: TRBV28
size: -
J: TRBJ1-5

CDR3: CASSAASSGRSYNEQFF
DNA: TGTGCCAGCAGCGCTGCCTCTAGCGGGAGATCCTACAATGAGCAGTTCTTC
D: TRBD2
V: TRBV9
size: -
J: TRBJ2-1

CDR3: CSVVGAGADNEQFF
DNA: TGCAGCGTTGTCGGGGCAGGGGCGGACAATGAGCAGTTCTTC
D: -
V: TRBV29-1
size: -
J: TRBJ2-1

CDR3: CASSRYSPTNEKLFF
DNA: TGCGCCAGCAGCCGTTACAGCCCAACTAATGAAAAACTGTTTTTT
D: -
V: TRBV5-1
size: -
J: TRBJ1-4

CDR3: CASSSQTGSLYEQYF
DNA: TGTGCCAGCAGCTCCCAGACAGGGAGTCTTTACGAGCAGTACTTC
D: TRBD1
V: TRBV5-4
size: -
J: TRBJ2-7

CDR3: CASRGSGRPWEDTQYF
DNA: TGTGCCAGCAGAGGCAGCGGGCGCCCGTGGGAAGATACGCAGTATTTT
D: -
V: TRBV11-3
size: -
J: TRBJ2-3

CDR3: CASSSRRSSPGQGYEQYF
DNA: TGTGCCAGCAGCTCCCGCCGATCTTCGCCGGGACAGGGATACGAGCAGTACTTC
D: TRBD1
V: TRBV7-9
size: -
J: TRBJ2-7

CDR3: CASSLGVGIYNEQFF
DNA: TGTGCCAGCAGCTTGGGAGTTGGAATCTACAATGAGCAGTTCTTC
D: -
V: TRBV11-2
size: -
J: TRBJ2-1

CDR3: CSARGSYEQYF
DNA: TGCAGTGCTAGAGGAAGTTACGAGCAGTACTTC
D: -
V: TRBV20-1
size: -
J: TRBJ2-7

CDR3: CASSAGINQPQHF
DNA: TGTGCCAGCAGTGCGGGGATCAATCAGCCCCAGCATTTT
D: -
V: TRBV2
size: few
J: TRBJ1-5

CDR3: CASSPPTGGFSTEAFF
DNA: TGTGCCAGCTCACCACCTACAGGGGGCTTTAGCACTGAAGCTTTCTTT
D: TRBD1
V: TRBV18
size: -
J: TRBJ1-1

CDR3: CASSLLGTGDTGELFF
DNA: TGCGCCAGCAGCTTGCTAGGGACAGGGGACACCGGGGAGCTGTTTTTT
D: TRBD1
V: TRBV5-1
size: once
J: TRBJ2-2

CDR3: CASSLDRTLNYTF
DNA: TGTGCCAGCAGCTTGGACCGGACCTTAAACTACACCTTC
D: -
V: TRBV5-6
size: once
J: TRBJ1-2

CDR3: CASSVLGASYNEQFF
DNA: TGTGCCAGCAGCGTACTAGGAGCCTCCTACAATGAGCAGTTCTTC
D: -
V: TRBV9
size: -
J: TRBJ2-1

CDR3: CATIDSATYNEQFF
DNA: TGTGCCACCATTGACTCCGCTACCTACAATGAGCAGTTCTTC
D: -
V: TRBV10-3
size: -
J: TRBJ2-1

CDR3: CASSPGTEPQHF
DNA: TGTGCCAGCTCCCCCGGCACGGAGCCCCAGCATTTT
D: -
V: TRBV18
size: -
J: TRBJ1-5

CDR3: CASSDIQLGGEETQYF
DNA: TGTGCCAGCAGTGATATTCAGTTGGGAGGGGAAGAGACCCAGTACTTC
D: TRBD2
V: TRBV25-1
size: -
J: TRBJ2-5

CDR3: CATDGTANYGYTF
DNA: TGTGCCACCGACGGGACAGCTAACTATGGCTACACCTTC
D: TRBD1
V: TRBV10-3
size: once
J: TRBJ1-2

CDR3: CASSLVAGRANEQFF
DNA: TGCGCCAGCAGCTTGGTGGCAGGGAGGGCCAATGAGCAGTTCTTC
D: TRBD2
V: TRBV5-1
size: -
J: TRBJ2-1

CDR3: CASSVDFGGRAGEQFF
DNA: TGTGCCAGCAGCGTAGATTTTGGCGGGAGGGCCGGTGAGCAGTTCTTC
D: TRBD2
V: TRBV9
size: once
J: TRBJ2-1

CDR3: CASSGAGVSYNEQFF
DNA: TGTGCCAGCAGCGGAGCGGGAGTGTCCTACAATGAGCAGTTCTTC
D: TRBD2
V: TRBV5-4
size: -
J: TRBJ2-1

CDR3: CASSLVAGVTDTQYF
DNA: TGTGCCAGCAGCTTGGTCGCGGGGGTCACAGATACGCAGTATTTT
D: TRBD2
V: TRBV5-6
size: -
J: TRBJ2-3

CDR3: CASSYGGRSSQETQYF
DNA: TGTGCCAGCAGTTACGGAGGCAGGAGTTCCCAAGAGACCCAGTACTTC
D: -
V: TRBV6-5
size: -
J: TRBJ2-5

CDR3: CAWGIFSGANVLTF
DNA: TGTGCCTGGGGAATTTTCTCTGGGGCCAACGTCCTGACTTTC
D: -
V: TRBV2
size: -
J: TRBJ2-6

CDR3: CSVSRAGQGGDTQYF
DNA: TGCAGCGTTTCCCGTGCGGGGCAGGGGGGAGATACGCAGTATTTT
D: -
V: TRBV29-1
size: -
J: TRBJ2-3

CDR3: CASSLAVGAVETQYF
DNA: TGTGCCAGCAGCTTAGCTGTGGGAGCGGTGGAGACCCAGTACTTC
D: -
V: TRBV7-2
size: -
J: TRBJ2-5